This T cell receptor beta chain was recorded in a study of T cell changes during pregnancy in multiple sclerosis. This CDR3 spans 15 amino acids. Germline values: CDR1 SGHRS, CDR2 YFSETQ. V was clipped by 1 base and J by 6 bases; unmatched bases: 4. Measured with immunoSEQ multiplex PCR; TCRdb has only the in-frame clones, and not every one. The repertoire holds about 97,000 clones, with about nine tenths as singletons. This TCR came from a female donor in good health, enrolled as a control in a pregnancy study. The sequencing here drew on peripheral blood, taken in the second trimester of pregnancy. V and J are TRBV5-1 and TRBJ1-6, with TRBD1 identical over 7 bases. In DNA form, the CDR3 reads TGCGCCAGCAGCTTGAGTGGGACAGTTAATTCACCCCTCCACTTT. Its translation: CASSLSGTVNSPLHF. Combining the CDR3 with reference TRBV5-1 and TRBJ1-6 gives the whole variable domain KAGVTQTPRYLIKTRGQQVTLSCSPISGHRSVSWYQQTPGQGLQFLFEYFSETQRNKGNFPGRFSGRQFSNSRSEMNVSTLELGDSALYLCASSLSGTVNSPLHFGNGTRLTVT.